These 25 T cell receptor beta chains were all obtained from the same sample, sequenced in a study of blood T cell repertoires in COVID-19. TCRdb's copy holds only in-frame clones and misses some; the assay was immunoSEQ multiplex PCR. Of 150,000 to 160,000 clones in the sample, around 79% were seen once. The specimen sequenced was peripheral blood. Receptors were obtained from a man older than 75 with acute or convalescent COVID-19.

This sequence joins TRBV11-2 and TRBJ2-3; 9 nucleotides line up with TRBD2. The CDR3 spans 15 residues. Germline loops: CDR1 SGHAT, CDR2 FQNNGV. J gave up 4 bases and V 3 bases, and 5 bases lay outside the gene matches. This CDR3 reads CASSLARGGPDTQYF. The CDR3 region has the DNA TGTGCCAGCAGCTTGGCGCGGGGGGGCCCAGATACGCAGTATTTT. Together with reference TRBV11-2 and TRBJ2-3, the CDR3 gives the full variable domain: EAGVAQSPRYKIIEKRQSVAFWCNPISGHATLYWYQQILGQGPKLLIQFQNNGVVDDSQLPKDRFSAERLKGVDSTLKIQPAKLEDSAVYLCASSLARGGPDTQYFGPGTRLTVL.

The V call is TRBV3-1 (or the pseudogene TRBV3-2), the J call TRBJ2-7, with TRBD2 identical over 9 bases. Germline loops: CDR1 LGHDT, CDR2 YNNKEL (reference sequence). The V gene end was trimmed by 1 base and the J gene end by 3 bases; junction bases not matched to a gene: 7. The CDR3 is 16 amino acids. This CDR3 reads CASSQGRGGVYYEQYF. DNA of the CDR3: TGTGCCAGCAGCCAAGGGCGCGGGGGGGTTTACTACGAGCAGTACTTC.

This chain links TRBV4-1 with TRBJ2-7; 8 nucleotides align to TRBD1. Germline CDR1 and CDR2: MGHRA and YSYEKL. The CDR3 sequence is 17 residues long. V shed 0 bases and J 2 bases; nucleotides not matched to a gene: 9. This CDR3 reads CASSQDWRTGFPYEQYF. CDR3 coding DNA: TGCGCCAGCAGCCAAGATTGGAGGACAGGGTTTCCCTACGAGCAGTACTTC.

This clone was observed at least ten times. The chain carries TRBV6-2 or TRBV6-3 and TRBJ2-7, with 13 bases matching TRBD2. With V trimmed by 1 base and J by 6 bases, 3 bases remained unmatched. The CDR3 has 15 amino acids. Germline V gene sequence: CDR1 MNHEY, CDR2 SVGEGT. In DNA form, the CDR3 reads TGTGCCAGCAGTTACTTAGGACTAGCGGGGGCCGAGCAGTACTTC. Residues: CASSYLGLAGAEQYF.

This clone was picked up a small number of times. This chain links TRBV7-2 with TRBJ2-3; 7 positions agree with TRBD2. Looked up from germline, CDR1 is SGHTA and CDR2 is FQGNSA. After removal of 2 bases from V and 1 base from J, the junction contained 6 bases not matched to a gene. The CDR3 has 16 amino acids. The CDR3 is CASSLNNLAGTDTQYF. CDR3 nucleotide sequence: TGTGCCAGCAGCTTAAATAATCTAGCGGGCACAGATACGCAGTATTTT.

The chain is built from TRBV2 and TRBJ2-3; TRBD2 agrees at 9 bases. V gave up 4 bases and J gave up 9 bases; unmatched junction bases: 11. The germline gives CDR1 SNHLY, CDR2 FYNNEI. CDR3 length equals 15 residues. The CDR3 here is CASSASGGPVETQYF. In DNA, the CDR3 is TGTGCCAGCAGTGCCAGCGGGGGGCCGGTGGAGACGCAGTATTTT.

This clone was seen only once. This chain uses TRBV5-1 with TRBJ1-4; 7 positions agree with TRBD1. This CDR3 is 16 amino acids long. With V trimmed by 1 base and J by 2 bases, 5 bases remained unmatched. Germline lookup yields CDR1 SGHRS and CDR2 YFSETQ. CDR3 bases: TGCGCCAGCAGCTTGAGGACAGGTGCGACTAATGAAAAACTGTTTTTT. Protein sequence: CASSLRTGATNEKLFF.

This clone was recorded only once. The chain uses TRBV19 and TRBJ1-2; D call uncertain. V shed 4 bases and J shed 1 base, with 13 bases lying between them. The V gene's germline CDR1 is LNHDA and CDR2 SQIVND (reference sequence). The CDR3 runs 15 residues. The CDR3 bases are TGTGCCAGTAGTAAATTCGGAGTTATTAACTATGGCTACACCTTC. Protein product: CASSKFGVINYGYTF. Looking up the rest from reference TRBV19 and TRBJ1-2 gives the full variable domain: DGGITQSPKYLFRKEGQNVTLSCEQNLNHDAMYWYRQDPGQGLRLIYYSQIVNDFQKGDIAEGYSVSREKKESFPLTVTSAQKNPTAFYLCASSKFGVINYGYTFGSGTRLTVV.

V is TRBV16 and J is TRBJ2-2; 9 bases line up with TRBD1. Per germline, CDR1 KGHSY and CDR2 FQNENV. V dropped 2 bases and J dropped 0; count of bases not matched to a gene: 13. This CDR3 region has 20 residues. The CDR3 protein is CASSQVDERQGEPNTGELFF. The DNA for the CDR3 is TGTGCCAGCAGCCAAGTGGACGAGAGACAGGGGGAACCGAACACCGGGGAGCTGTTTTTT.

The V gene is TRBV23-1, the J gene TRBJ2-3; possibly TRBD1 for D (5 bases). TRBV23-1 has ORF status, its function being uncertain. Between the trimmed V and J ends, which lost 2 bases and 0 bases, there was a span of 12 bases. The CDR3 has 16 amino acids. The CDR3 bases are TGCGCCAGCAGTCAAAGGGCGACAGAAAGCACAGATACGCAGTATTTT. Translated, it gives CASSQRATESTDTQYF.

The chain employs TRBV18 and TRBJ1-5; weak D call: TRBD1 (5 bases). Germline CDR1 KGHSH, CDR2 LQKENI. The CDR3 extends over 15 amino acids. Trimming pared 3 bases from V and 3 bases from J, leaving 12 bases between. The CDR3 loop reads CASSPDSLSNQPQHF. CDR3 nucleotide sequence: TGTGCCAGCTCACCTGACAGTCTATCCAATCAGCCCCAGCATTTT.

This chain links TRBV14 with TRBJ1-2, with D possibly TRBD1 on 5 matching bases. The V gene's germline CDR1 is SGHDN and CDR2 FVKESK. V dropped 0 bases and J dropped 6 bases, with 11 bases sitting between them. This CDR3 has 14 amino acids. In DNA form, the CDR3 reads TGTGCCAGCAGCCAAGATCGTCGGGGGAATGGCTACACCTTC. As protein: CASSQDRRGNGYTF. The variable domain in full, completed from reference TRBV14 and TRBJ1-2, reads EAGVTQFPSHSVIEKGQTVTLRCDPISGHDNLYWYRRVMGKEIKFLLHFVKESKQDESGMPNNRFLAERTGGTYSTLKVQPAELEDSGVYFCASSQDRRGNGYTFGSGTRLTVV.

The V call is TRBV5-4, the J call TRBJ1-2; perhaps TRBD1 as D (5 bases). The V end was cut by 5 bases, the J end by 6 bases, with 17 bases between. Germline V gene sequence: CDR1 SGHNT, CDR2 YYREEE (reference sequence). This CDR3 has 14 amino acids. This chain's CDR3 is CASSLTAGMDGYTF. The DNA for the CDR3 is TGTGCCAGCAGTTTGACGGCAGGGATGGATGGCTACACCTTC.

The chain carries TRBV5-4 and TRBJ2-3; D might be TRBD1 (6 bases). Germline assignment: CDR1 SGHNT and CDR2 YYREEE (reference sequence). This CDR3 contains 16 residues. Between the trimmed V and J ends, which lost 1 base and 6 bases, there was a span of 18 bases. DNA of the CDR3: TGTGCCAGCAGCTTGTTGGCAGGGGCCACGATCGATACGCAGTATTTT. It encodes CASSLLAGATIDTQYF.

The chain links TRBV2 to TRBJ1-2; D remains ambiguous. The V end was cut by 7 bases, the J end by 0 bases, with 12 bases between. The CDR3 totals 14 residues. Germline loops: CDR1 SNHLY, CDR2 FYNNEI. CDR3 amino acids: CASNLLTANYGYTF. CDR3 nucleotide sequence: TGTGCCAGCAACCTTTTAACGGCTAACTATGGCTACACCTTC.

The CDR3, as DNA: TGTGCCACCAGCAGGGGGACAGGCCCCTACGAGCAGTACTTC. It specifies CATSRGTGPYEQYF. The genes are TRBV15 and TRBJ2-7; 8 bases are a match to TRBD1. The CDR3 extends over 14 amino acids. Germline V gene sequence: CDR1 LNHNV, CDR2 YYDKDF (reference sequence). V was clipped by 3 bases and J by 2 bases; unmatched bases: 3.

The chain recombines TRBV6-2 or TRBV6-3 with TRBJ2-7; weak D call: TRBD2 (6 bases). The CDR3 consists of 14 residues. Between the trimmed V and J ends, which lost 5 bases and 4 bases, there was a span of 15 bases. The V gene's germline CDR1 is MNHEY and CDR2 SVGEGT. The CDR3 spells CASSDLVGTYEQYF. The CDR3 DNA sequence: TGTGCCAGCAGTGACCTGGTGGGGACTTACGAGCAGTACTTC.

CDR3 sequence reads: CAISASAGVRGTQYF. CDR3 in DNA: TGTGCCATCAGTGCTTCGGCGGGGGTCCGCGGTACGCAGTATTTT. The chain carries TRBV10-3 and TRBJ2-3; 7 nucleotides agree with TRBD2. Germline V gene sequence: CDR1 ENHRY, CDR2 SYGVKD. The CDR3 runs to 15 residues. V lost 4 bases to trimming and J lost 8 bases; unmatched junction nucleotides: 12.

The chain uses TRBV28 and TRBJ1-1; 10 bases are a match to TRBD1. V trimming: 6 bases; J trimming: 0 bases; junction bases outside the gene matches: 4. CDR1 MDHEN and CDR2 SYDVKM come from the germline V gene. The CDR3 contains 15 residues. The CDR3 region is CASSHGTGVNTEAFF. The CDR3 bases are TGTGCCAGCAGCCACGGGACAGGGGTGAACACTGAAGCTTTCTTT.

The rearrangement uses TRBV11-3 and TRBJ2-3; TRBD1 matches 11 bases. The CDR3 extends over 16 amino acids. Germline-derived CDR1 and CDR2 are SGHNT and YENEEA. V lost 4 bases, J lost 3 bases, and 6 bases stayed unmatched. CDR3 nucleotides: TGTGCCAGCAGCTCCGGGGGACAGGGGGTGACAGATACGCAGTATTTT. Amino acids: CASSSGGQGVTDTQYF.

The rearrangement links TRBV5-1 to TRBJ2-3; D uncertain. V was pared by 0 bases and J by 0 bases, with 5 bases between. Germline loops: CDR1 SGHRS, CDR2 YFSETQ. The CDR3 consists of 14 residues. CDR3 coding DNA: TGCGCCAGCAGCTTGGCCACTAGCACAGATACGCAGTATTTT. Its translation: CASSLATSTDTQYF.

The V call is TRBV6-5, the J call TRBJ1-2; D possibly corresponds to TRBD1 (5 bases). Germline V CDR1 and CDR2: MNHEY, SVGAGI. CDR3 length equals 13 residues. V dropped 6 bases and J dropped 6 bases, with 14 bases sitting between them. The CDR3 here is CASSPAGRDGYTF. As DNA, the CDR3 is TGTGCCAGCAGCCCCGCAGGGCGCGATGGCTACACCTTC.

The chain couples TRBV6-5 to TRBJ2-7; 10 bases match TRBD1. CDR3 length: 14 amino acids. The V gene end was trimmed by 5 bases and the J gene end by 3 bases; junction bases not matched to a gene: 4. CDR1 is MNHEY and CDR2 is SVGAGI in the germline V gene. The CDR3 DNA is TGTGCCAGCAGTCTTCGGACAGGGGGCTACGAGCAGTACGTC. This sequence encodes CASSLRTGGYEQYV.

This CDR3 is CASSPLGGGIQETQYF. The CDR3 bases are TGTGCCAGCAGCCCCCTCGGGGGGGGGATCCAAGAGACCCAGTACTTC. The chain employs TRBV7-2 and TRBJ2-5; TRBD2 aligns across 8 bases. There are 16 residues in the CDR3. V was clipped by 5 bases and J by 1 base; unmatched bases: 9. Germline CDR1 is SGHTA and CDR2 is FQGNSA.

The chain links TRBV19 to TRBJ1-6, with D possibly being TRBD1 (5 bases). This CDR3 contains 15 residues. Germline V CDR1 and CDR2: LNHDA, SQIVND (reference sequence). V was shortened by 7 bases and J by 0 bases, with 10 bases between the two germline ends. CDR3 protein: CASKGLSSYNSPLHF. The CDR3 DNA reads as TGTGCCAGTAAGGGGCTAAGCTCCTATAATTCACCCCTCCACTTT.